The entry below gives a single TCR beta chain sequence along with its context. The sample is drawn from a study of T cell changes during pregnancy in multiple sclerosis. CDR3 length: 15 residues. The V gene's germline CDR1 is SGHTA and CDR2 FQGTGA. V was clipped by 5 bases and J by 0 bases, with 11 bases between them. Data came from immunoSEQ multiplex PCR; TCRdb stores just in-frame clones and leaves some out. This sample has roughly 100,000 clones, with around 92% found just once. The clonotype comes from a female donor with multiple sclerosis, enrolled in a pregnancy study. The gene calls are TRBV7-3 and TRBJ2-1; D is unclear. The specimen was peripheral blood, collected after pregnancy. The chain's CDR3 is CASSVDLSSYNEQFF. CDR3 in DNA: TGTGCCAGCAGCGTCGACTTAAGCTCCTACAATGAGCAGTTCTTC.